This T cell receptor (beta chain) was captured by sequencing in a study of blood T cell repertoires in COVID-19. Study-wide context: From the United States, Italy and Spain came samples of acute and convalescent COVID-19. Sample material is recorded as cDNA or gDNA derived from T cells, B-cell-depleted T cells, or PBMCs.

Recruited during active infection, patients (from Seattle) were subsequently followed longitudinally. V lost 6 bases to trimming and J lost 1 base, with 9 bases between them. The germline V gene has CDR1 KGHSH and CDR2 LQKENI. This CDR3 has 13 amino acids. In the authors' workflow: Reference gene primer amplification yielded estimated nucleated cell counts. The protocol was immunoSEQ multiplex PCR, while the TCRdb copy is restricted to in-frame clones and leaves out a portion. V and J calls and clone size follow that table, whereas D and trimming were derived from the DNA. The data contain around 400,000 clones, around 87% of them seen just once; the ten biggest clones take up over 2%.

This sequence joins TRBV18 and TRBJ2-5; a weak D match, TRBD1 (6 bases). Sequencing was carried out using peripheral blood. The receptor comes from an older woman with COVID-19, enrolled during active disease. In DNA form, the CDR3 reads TGTGCCAGCTCCACAGGGACCCAAGAGACCCAGTACTTC. It encodes CASSTGTQETQYF.